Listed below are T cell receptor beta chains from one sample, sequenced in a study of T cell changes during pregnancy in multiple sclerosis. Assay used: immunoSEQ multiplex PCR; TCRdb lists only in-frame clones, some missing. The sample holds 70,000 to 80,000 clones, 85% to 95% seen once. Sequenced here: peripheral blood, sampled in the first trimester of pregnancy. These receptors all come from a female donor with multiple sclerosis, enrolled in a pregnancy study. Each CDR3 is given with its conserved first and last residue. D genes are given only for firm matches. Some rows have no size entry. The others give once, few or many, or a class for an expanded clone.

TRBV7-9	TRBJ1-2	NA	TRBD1	TGTGCCAGCAGCTTAGATTCGACAGGGGGTCTTTTAGGCTACACCTTC	CASSLDSTGGLLGYTF
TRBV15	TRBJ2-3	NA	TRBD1	TGTGCCACCAGCGGGGGACAGCCAAGCACAGATACGCAGTATTTT	CATSGGQPSTDTQYF
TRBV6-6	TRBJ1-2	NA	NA	TGTGCCAGCACCCTGGGGGGGGCTCGCTATGGCTACACCTTC	CASTLGGARYGYTF
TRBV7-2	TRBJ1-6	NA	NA	TGTGCCAGCAGCCGGGAGCGGAATTCACCCCTCCACTTT	CASSRERNSPLHF
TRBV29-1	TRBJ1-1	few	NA	TGCAGCGTCCCGGAGGGCACTGAAGCTTTCTTT	CSVPEGTEAFF
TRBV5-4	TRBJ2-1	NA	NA	TGTGCCAGCACCGCCCACGGGGAAGAGCAGTTCTTC	CASTAHGEEQFF
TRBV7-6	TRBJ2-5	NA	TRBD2	TGTGCCAGCAGACATCCCCTCGCGCGGGGGGGCCGCGGGGAGACCCAGTACTTC	CASRHPLARGGRGETQYF
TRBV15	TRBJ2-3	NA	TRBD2	TGTGCCACCAGCAGAGACCTAGCGGGAGTCTCAGATACGCAGTATTTT	CATSRDLAGVSDTQYF
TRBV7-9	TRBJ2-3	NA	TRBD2	TGTGCCAGCAGCTTACCCTTTCTCCTAGCGGGAGAAGCAGATACGCAGTATTTT	CASSLPFLLAGEADTQYF
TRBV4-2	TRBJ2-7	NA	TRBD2	TGTGCCAGCAGCCAAGAAACGAGTTCGGCAGCGGGGAGTTCCTACGAGCAGTACTTC	CASSQETSSAAGSSYEQYF
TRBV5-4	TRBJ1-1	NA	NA	TGTGCCAGCAGCTCTCAGGCGGGAGGGCAGGGGTTCTCTGAAGCTTTCTTT	CASSSQAGGQGFSEAFF
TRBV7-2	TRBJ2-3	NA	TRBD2	TGTGCCAGCAGCCGGACTAGCGGCACAGATACGCAGTATTTT	CASSRTSGTDTQYF
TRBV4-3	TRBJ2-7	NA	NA	TGCGCCAGCAGCCAAGAAATGGGACAATTAATTCTTGGTTCCTACGAGCAGTACTTC	CASSQEMGQLILGSYEQYF
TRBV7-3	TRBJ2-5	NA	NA	TGTGCCAGCAGCCCAGGGGTGGGGGAGACCCAGTACTTC	CASSPGVGETQYF
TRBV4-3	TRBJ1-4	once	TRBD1	TGCGCCAGCAGCCAAGATGGAGGGACAGGGAATGAAAAACTGTTTTTT	CASSQDGGTGNEKLFF
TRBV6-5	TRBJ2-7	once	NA	TGTGCCAGCAGTTACTCGGCAGGGCCCTACGAGCAGTACTTC	CASSYSAGPYEQYF
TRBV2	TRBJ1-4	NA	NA	TGTGCCAGCAGTGGCTGGACAGAAGTTAATGAAAAACTGTTTTTT	CASSGWTEVNEKLFF
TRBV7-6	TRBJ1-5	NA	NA	TGTGCCAGCAGCCCCCGTTTAGGGAGGGGCAATCAGCCCCAGCATTTT	CASSPRLGRGNQPQHF
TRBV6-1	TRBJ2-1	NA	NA	TGTGCCAGCCGACGAGCGGAAACCTACAATGAGCAGTTCTTC	CASRRAETYNEQFF
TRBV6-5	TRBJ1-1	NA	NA	TGTGCCAGCAGTTACTCTACTTCAGGGAACACTGAAGCTTTCTTT	CASSYSTSGNTEAFF
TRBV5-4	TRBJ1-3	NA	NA	TGTGCCAGCAGCTTGGGGGGCGCCGGAAACACCATATATTTT	CASSLGGAGNTIYF
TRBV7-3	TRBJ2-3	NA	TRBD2	TGTGCCAGCAGCTTATCTAGCGGGGGGGCCAAGGATACGCAGTATTTT	CASSLSSGGAKDTQYF
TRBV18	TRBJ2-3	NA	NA	TGTGCCAGCTCACCCCCGGGACTCTACACAGATACGCAGTATTTT	CASSPPGLYTDTQYF
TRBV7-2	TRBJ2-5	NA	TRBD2	TGTGCCAGCAGCTTAGGGGGGGCTAGCGGGGGCCAAGAGACCCAGTACTTC	CASSLGGASGGQETQYF
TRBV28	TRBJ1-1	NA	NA	TGTGCCAGCAGCCCCACCACCGCTAAGAACACTGAAGCTTTCTTT	CASSPTTAKNTEAFF
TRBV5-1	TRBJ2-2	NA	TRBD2	TGCGCCAGCAGCTTGTTCGACCCTAGCGGAAACACCGGGGAGCTGTTTTTT	CASSLFDPSGNTGELFF
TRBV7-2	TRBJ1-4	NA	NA	TGTGCCAGCAGCTTAAGAGGGCGCTCCGGGGGGCTGTTTTTT	CASSLRGRSGGLFF
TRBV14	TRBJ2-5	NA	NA	TGTGCCAGCAGCCAAGATTATTCCCCAGAGACCCAGTACTTC	CASSQDYSPETQYF
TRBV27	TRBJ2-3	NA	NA	TGTGCCAGCAGGGGCCGGAGCACAGATACGCAGTATTTT	CASRGRSTDTQYF
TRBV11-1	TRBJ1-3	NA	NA	TGTGCCAGCAGCTTAAGAACAAGAACTGGAAACACCATATATTTT	CASSLRTRTGNTIYF
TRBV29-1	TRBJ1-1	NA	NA	TGCAGCGTTGGAGGCATGCGGAACACTGAAGCTTTCTTT	CSVGGMRNTEAFF
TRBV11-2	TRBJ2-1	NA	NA	TGTGCCAGCAGCCGTACGTCAGGCACCTACAATGAGCAGTTCTTC	CASSRTSGTYNEQFF
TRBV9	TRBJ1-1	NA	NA	TGTGCCAGCAGCTTTGACAGCATGAACACTGAAGCTTTCTTT	CASSFDSMNTEAFF
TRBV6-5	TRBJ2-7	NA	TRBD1	TGTGCCAGCAGAGGGACAGGGATTTCCTACGAGCAGTACTTC	CASRGTGISYEQYF
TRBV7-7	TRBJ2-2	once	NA	TGTGCCAGCAGCTCGACTGTTGGGGGGTTCACCGGGGAGCTGTTTTTT	CASSSTVGGFTGELFF
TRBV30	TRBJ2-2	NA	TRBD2	TGTGCCTTTCCCCCCGTGGGGACTAGCGGGAGGGCCCTCGGCACCGGGGAGCTGTTTTTT	CAFPPVGTSGRALGTGELFF
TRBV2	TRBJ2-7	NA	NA	TGTGCCGCGGGACCCTCCTACGAGCAGTACTTC	CAAGPSYEQYF
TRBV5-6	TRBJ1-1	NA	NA	TGTGCCAGTTCTCGGGTGAACACTGAAGCTTTCTTT	CASSRVNTEAFF
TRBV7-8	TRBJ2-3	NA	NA	TGTGCCAGCAGCTTAGAGTCTGTGAGTTTCACAGATACGCAGTATTTT	CASSLESVSFTDTQYF
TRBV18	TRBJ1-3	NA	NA	TGTGCCAGCTCATCCCAGGGTTCTGGAAACACCATATATTTT	CASSSQGSGNTIYF
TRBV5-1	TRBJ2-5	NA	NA	TGCGCCAGCAGCTCGGGGGAGACCCAGTACTTC	CASSSGETQYF
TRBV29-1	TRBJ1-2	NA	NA	TGCAGCGTTAACCCAGACTGGAGCTACACCTTC	CSVNPDWSYTF
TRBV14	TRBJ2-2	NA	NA	TGTGCCAGCAGCCAAGATATTTTTTGGTTCACCGGGGAGCTGCTTTTT	CASSQDIFWFTGELLF
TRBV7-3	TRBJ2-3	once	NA	TGTGCCAGCAGCCAGGGAGGCCCAACAGATACGCAGTATTTT	CASSQGGPTDTQYF
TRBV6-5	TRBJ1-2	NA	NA	TGTGCCAGCAGAGCAACCCCAGGGCCTGGCTACACCTTC	CASRATPGPGYTF
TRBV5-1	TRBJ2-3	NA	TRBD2	TGCGCCAGCAGCTTGCCCGCGGGGGGCACAGATACGCAGTATTTT	CASSLPAGGTDTQYF
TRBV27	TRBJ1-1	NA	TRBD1	TGTGCCAGCAGTTTATCGAAAGGGGGCATTGAAGCTTTCTTT	CASSLSKGGIEAFF
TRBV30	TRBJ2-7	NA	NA	TGTGCCTGGAGTCGTAATGTATTGCGACAGGCGATCTACGAGCAGTACTTC	CAWSRNVLRQAIYEQYF
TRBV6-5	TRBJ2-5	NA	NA	TGTGCCAGCAGGCAAGGGGGGGAGGAGACCCAGTACTTC	CASRQGGEETQYF
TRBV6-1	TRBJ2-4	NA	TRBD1	TGTGCCAGCAGTGGGTTACTTGGGACAGGCTCGGGAATAGCCAAAAACATTCAGTACTTC	CASSGLLGTGSGIAKNIQYF
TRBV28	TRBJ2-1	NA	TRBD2	TGTGCCAGCAGTTCCGGGACTAGCGGGAGCTACAATGAGCAGTTCTTC	CASSSGTSGSYNEQFF
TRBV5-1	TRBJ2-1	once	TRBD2	TGCGCCAGCAGCTCCGGGACTAGCGTCTACAATGAGCAGTTCTTC	CASSSGTSVYNEQFF
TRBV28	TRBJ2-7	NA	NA	TGTGCCAGCAGTCACCCCCGGCTGGCGGGCTACGAGCAGTACTTC	CASSHPRLAGYEQYF
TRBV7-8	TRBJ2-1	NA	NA	TGTGCCAGCACCCTACGGGCGGGCTACAATGAGCAGTTCTTC	CASTLRAGYNEQFF
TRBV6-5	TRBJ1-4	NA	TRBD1	TGTGCCAGCAGTGTGGACAGGTCTAATGAAAAACTGTTTTTT	CASSVDRSNEKLFF